This T cell receptor (beta chain) was recorded in a study of blood T cell repertoires in COVID-19. Categorization into cohorts depended on clinical history that participants reported. As handled by the study authors: Reference gene primer amplification gave nucleated cell count estimates. Clones were sequenced by immunoSEQ multiplex PCR, and TCRdb holds only the in-frame ones, with some missing. V and J calls and clone size are as listed in that table; D and trimming were resolved from the DNA. The sample holds roughly 180,000 clones, about 85% seen once. The CDR3 is 14 amino acids. With 4 bases removed from V and 3 bases from J, the gap between germline ends came to 12 bases. Germline V lookup: CDR1 LGHNA, CDR2 YNFKEQ.

Sequencing was done on a sample of PBMCs or T cells enriched from blood (not recorded which). This receptor was identified in a woman aged 25 to 45 who had recovered from COVID-19. J is TRBJ1-1 and V is TRBV4-2; D is unclear. This chain's CDR3 is CASSRGGEDTEAFF. The CDR3 DNA sequence: TGTGCCAGCAGCCGAGGCGGAGAGGACACTGAAGCTTTCTTT.